The following is a T cell receptor (beta chain) sequence with its context. Its antigen is not known. There are 14 residues in the CDR3. Germline assignment: CDR1 SGDLS and CDR2 YYNGEE. The junction had 4 bases not matched to a gene; V was cut back by 4 bases and J by 4 bases. This sample was included in a study of shared clonotypes between healthy human individuals. Findings of the study overall: The sampled material consisted only of blood, and tissue repertoires are likely to differ.

Each sorted subset replicate got 200 ng genomic DNA, about 33,000 genomes. In the original workflow: Filtering differed since immunoSEQ provided only junctions, with no quality scores. Sequenced by immunoSEQ multiplex PCR; TCRdb stores in-frame clones only, minus some. That table supplies the V and J calls and clone size; D and trimming were determined from the DNA. This table has roughly 2 million clones, about 94% appearing once. Naive CD8 isolation took CD45RO-negative cells positively selected for CCR7 and excluded terminally differentiated effector memory CD45RA+ cells. Adults of Caucasian background living in Nashville, Tennessee made up all donors.

This TCR derives from a man between 18 and 35 years old in good health. This sequence joins TRBV9 and TRBJ1-5, with 8 positions matching TRBD1. The sequencing sample was made of naive CD8+ T cells sorted from blood. The CDR3 reads CASSRTGQNQPQHF. The CDR3, as DNA: TGTGCCAGCAGCCGGACAGGGCAAAATCAGCCCCAGCATTTT.